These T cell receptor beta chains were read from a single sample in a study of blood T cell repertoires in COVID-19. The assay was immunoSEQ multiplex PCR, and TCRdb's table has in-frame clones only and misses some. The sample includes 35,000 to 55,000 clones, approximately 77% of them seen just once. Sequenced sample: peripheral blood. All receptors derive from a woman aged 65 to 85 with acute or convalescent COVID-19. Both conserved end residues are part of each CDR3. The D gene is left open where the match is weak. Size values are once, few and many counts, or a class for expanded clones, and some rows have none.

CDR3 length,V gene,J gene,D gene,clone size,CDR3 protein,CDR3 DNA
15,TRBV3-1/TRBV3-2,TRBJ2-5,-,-,CASSQEGGSKRSQYF,TGTGCCAGCAGCCAAGAGGGGGGAAGTAAGAGGTCCCAGTACTTC
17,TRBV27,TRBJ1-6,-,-,CASSPPGSLSYNSPLHF,TGTGCCAGCAGTCCCCCGGGTAGCCTCTCCTATAATTCACCCCTCCACTTT
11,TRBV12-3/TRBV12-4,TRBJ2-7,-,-,CASSFSSEQYF,TGTGCCAGCAGTTTTTCATCCGAGCAGTACTTC
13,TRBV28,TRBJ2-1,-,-,CASSSPAGLEQFF,TGTGCCAGCAGCTCACCGGCAGGGTTGGAGCAGTTCTTC
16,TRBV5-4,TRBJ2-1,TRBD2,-,CASSSRSGTLYNEQFF,TGTGCCAGCAGCTCACGTAGCGGGACACTGTACAATGAGCAGTTCTTC
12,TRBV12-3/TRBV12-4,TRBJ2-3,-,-,CASSLLPDTQYF,TGTGCCAGCAGCCTCCTCCCCGATACGCAGTATTTT
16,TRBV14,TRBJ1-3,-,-,CASSHLTGSSGNTIYF,TGTGCCAGCAGCCACCTGACAGGCAGCTCTGGAAACACCATATATTTT
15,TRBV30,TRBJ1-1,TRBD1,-,CAWSSKTGTRTEAFF,TGTGCCTGGAGTTCCAAGACAGGGACGCGTACTGAAGCTTTCTTT
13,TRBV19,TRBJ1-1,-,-,CASSRNRDIEAFF,TGTGCCAGTAGTAGAAACCGGGACATTGAAGCTTTCTTT
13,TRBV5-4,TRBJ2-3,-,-,CASSVRSSDTQYF,TGTGCCAGCAGCGTCCGTAGCTCAGATACGCAGTATTTT
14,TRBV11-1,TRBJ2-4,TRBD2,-,CASSPLTSGSPGDF,TGTGCCAGCAGCCCCCTGACTAGCGGGAGTCCGGGTGACTTC
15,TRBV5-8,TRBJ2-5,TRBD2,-,CASSGRTRVGETQYF,TGTGCCAGCAGCGGTAGGACTAGAGTCGGGGAGACCCAGTACTTC
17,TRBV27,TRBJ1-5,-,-,CASSSWGGRGMSQPQHF,TGTGCCAGCAGTTCCTGGGGGGGCCGAGGGATGAGTCAGCCCCAGCATTTT
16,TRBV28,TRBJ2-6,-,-,CASSYPQAPGANVLTF,TGTGCCAGCAGCTATCCCCAGGCCCCTGGGGCCAACGTCCTGACTTTC
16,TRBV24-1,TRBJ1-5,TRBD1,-,CATSERTGKGNQPQHF,TGTGCCACCAGTGAGAGGACAGGGAAAGGCAATCAGCCCCAGCATTTT
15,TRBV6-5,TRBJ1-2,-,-,CASSYATEAEKGYTF,TGTGCCAGCAGTTACGCGACAGAGGCTGAGAAGGGCTACACCTTC
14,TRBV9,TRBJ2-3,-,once,CASSVVDSTDTQYF,TGTGCCAGCAGCGTAGTCGACTCCACAGATACGCAGTATTTT
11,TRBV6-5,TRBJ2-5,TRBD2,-,CASTSGETQYF,TGTGCCAGCACTAGCGGGGAGACCCAGTACTTC
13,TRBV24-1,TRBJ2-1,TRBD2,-,CATSDFGRREQFF,TGTGCCACCAGTGATTTCGGGAGGCGTGAGCAGTTCTTC
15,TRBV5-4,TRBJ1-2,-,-,CASSLAPQSGYGYTF,TGTGCCAGCAGCTTGGCCCCGCAGAGCGGCTATGGCTACACCTTC
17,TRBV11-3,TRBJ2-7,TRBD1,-,CASSNPNTGVSSYEQYF,TGTGCCAGCAGCAATCCAAACACAGGGGTAAGCTCCTACGAGCAGTACTTC
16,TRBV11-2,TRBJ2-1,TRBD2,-,CASTSLGRESGNEQFF,TGTGCCAGCACCTCGCTTGGGCGGGAGTCTGGCAATGAGCAGTTCTTC
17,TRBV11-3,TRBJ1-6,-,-,CASTAFNRAGFESPLHF,TGTGCCAGCACCGCATTCAACAGGGCAGGCTTTGAGTCACCCCTCCACTTT
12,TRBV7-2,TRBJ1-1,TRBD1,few,CASSLTGTGAFF,TGTGCCAGCAGCCTCACCGGGACAGGGGCTTTCTTT
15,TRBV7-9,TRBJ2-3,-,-,CASSLGLAVRDTQYF,TGTGCCAGCAGCTTAGGTCTAGCCGTGAGGGATACGCAGTATTTT
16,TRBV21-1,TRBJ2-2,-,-,CASNSKELAGTGELFF,TGTGCCAGCAATTCCAAGGAACTAGCGGGAACCGGGGAGCTGTTTTTT
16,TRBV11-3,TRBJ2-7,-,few,CASSPLGVGGSYEQYF,TGTGCCAGCAGCCCTTTAGGGGTAGGGGGCTCCTACGAGCAGTACTTC
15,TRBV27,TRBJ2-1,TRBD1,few,CASSLGRQGFDEQFF,TGTGCCAGCAGTTTAGGGAGACAGGGCTTCGATGAGCAGTTCTTC
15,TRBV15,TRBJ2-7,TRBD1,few,CATSAPETGGYEQYF,TGTGCCACCAGCGCCCCCGAGACAGGGGGCTACGAGCAGTACTTC
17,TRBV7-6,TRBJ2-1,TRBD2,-,CASSRTSGRPPVNEQFF,TGTGCCAGCAGCCGGACTAGCGGGAGGCCCCCCGTCAATGAGCAGTTCTTC
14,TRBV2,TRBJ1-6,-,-,CASNQEARNSPLHF,TGTGCCAGCAATCAGGAGGCAAGGAATTCACCCCTCCACTTT
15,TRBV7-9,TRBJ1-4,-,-,CASSPTAGINEKLFF,TGTGCCAGCAGCCCGACAGCCGGAATTAATGAAAAACTGTTTTTT
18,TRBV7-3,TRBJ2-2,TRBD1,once,CASSYSNSGTGRTGELFF,TGTGCCAGCAGCTATTCGAACTCCGGGACAGGGCGCACCGGGGAGCTGTTTTTT
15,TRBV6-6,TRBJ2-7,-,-,CASSYPSTSNYEQYF,TGTGCCAGCAGTTACCCATCCACTAGTAACTACGAGCAGTACTTC
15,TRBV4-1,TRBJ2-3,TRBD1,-,CASSQAGTGKATQYF,TGCGCCAGCAGCCAAGCCGGGACAGGGAAGGCTACGCAGTATTTT